This is a list of T cell receptor beta chains from one sample in a study of breast tumors, draining lymph nodes, adjacent tissues. TCRdb passed the multiplex PCR reads through MiXCR, listing each CDR3 protein once. The sample lists around 25,000 distinct CDR3 sequences, 23% occurring once. The sequenced sample was breast tumor tissue. Every receptor here comes from a female donor with breast cancer. Some clones in this sample may be carry-over from other donors' samples. Both conserved end residues are part of each CDR3. The D gene is left open where the match is weak. Size is omitted from some rows. Given values are once, few, many or a class for expanded clones.

D gene: NA; clone size: medium-sized; V gene: TRBV20-1; J gene: TRBJ2-7; CDR3 protein: CSAQGLAGLYEQYF; CDR3 DNA: TGCAGTGCTCAGGGGTTAGCGGGTCTTTACGAGCAGTACTTC
D gene: NA; clone size: many; V gene: TRBV29-1; J gene: TRBJ2-3; CDR3 protein: CSVGQWDVYTQYF; CDR3 DNA: TGCAGCGTTGGACAGTGGGATGTGTATACGCAGTATTTT
D gene: NA; clone size: many; V gene: TRBV5-1; J gene: TRBJ2-5; CDR3 protein: CASSLVGSETQYF; CDR3 DNA: TGCGCCAGCAGCTTGGTGGGGTCAGAGACCCAGTACTTC
D gene: NA; clone size: many; V gene: TRBV11-2; J gene: TRBJ2-1; CDR3 protein: CASSLDTGTFNEQFF; CDR3 DNA: TGTGCCAGCAGCTTAGATACTGGGACCTTCAATGAGCAGTTCTTC
D gene: TRBD1; clone size: many; V gene: TRBV2; J gene: TRBJ1-2; CDR3 protein: CASSEATGESMGYTF; CDR3 DNA: TGTGCCAGCAGTGAAGCTACAGGGGAATCTATGGGCTACACCTTC
D gene: NA; clone size: many; V gene: TRBV9; J gene: TRBJ2-1; CDR3 protein: CASSAPTGVNEQFF; CDR3 DNA: TGTGCCAGCAGCGCCCCGACGGGAGTGAATGAGCAGTTCTTC
D gene: TRBD2; clone size: many; V gene: TRBV20-1; J gene: TRBJ2-5; CDR3 protein: CSIERGPSQETQYF; CDR3 DNA: TGCAGTATCGAGCGGGGACCTAGTCAAGAGACCCAGTACTTC
D gene: NA; clone size: many; V gene: TRBV6-6; J gene: TRBJ2-5; CDR3 protein: CASSSSTGGRETQYF; CDR3 DNA: NA
D gene: NA; clone size: many; V gene: TRBV28; J gene: TRBJ1-3; CDR3 protein: CASSTRGSGNTIYF; CDR3 DNA: TGTGCCAGCAGCACCAGGGGCTCTGGAAACACCATATATTTT
D gene: TRBD1; clone size: many; V gene: TRBV6-2/TRBV6-3; J gene: TRBJ2-2; CDR3 protein: CASSDPFSGTGGTGELFF; CDR3 DNA: TGTGCCAGCAGCGATCCTTTTTCCGGGACAGGGGGCACCGGGGAGCTGTTTTTT
D gene: NA; clone size: medium-sized; V gene: TRBV10-2; J gene: TRBJ2-7; CDR3 protein: CASGPSYEQYF; CDR3 DNA: TGCGCCAGCGGCCCCTCCTACGAGCAGTACTTC
D gene: TRBD2; clone size: medium-sized; V gene: TRBV7-3; J gene: TRBJ2-3; CDR3 protein: CASSGGLAAGTDTQYF; CDR3 DNA: TGTGCCAGCAGCGGGGGACTAGCGGCTGGCACAGATACGCAGTATTTT
D gene: TRBD2; clone size: many; V gene: TRBV20-1; J gene: TRBJ2-3; CDR3 protein: CSARAASGMPSTDTQYF; CDR3 DNA: TGCAGTGCTAGAGCGGCTAGCGGGATGCCTAGCACAGATACGCAGTATTTT
D gene: NA; clone size: many; V gene: TRBV2; J gene: TRBJ2-1; CDR3 protein: CASSEKWEGAFEQFF; CDR3 DNA: TGTGCCAGCAGTGAAAAGTGGGAGGGGGCTTTTGAGCAGTTCTTC
D gene: TRBD1; clone size: many; V gene: TRBV5-1; J gene: TRBJ2-7; CDR3 protein: CASNIGQGAYEQYF; CDR3 DNA: TGCGCCTCCAACATTGGACAGGGGGCGTACGAGCAGTACTTC
D gene: NA; clone size: many; V gene: TRBV5-6; J gene: TRBJ2-5; CDR3 protein: CASSPGARGTQYF; CDR3 DNA: TGTGCCAGCAGCCCCGGGGCCCGGGGGACCCAGTACTTC
D gene: TRBD1; clone size: many; V gene: TRBV19; J gene: TRBJ1-4; CDR3 protein: CASSVAGTGANEKLFF; CDR3 DNA: TGTGCCAGTAGTGTAGCCGGGACAGGAGCCAATGAAAAACTGTTTTTT
D gene: NA; clone size: NA; V gene: TRBV5-6; J gene: TRBJ1-2; CDR3 protein: CASSLSLSGVPSFHYNYGYTF; CDR3 DNA: TGTGCCAGCAGCCTGTCGTTGTCAGGGGTTCCCTCATTTCACTATAACTATGGCTACACCTTC
D gene: NA; clone size: many; V gene: TRBV29-1; J gene: TRBJ2-2; CDR3 protein: CSVPLGGNTGELFF; CDR3 DNA: TGCAGCGTTCCGCTGGGGGGGAACACCGGGGAGCTGTTTTTT